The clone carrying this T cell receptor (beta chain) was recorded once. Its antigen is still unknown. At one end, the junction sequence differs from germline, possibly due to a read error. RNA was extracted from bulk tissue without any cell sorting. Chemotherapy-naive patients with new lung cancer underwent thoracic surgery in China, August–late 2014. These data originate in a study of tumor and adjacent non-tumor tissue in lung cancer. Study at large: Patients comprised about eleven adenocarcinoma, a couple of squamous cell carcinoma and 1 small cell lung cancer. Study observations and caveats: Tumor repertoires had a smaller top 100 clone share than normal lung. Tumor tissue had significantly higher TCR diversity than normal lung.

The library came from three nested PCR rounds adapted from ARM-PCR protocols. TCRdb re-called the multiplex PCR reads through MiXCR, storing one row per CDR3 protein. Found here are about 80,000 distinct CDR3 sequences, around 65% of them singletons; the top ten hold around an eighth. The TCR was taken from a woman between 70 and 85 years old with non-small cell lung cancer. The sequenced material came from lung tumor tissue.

The CDR3 region has the DNA TGCGCCAGCAGTTTATGGCACAGCCCCTACCAAGCTTTCTTT. It translates to CASSLWHSPYQAFF. The genes are TRBV12-3 or TRBV12-4 and TRBJ1-1, with no clear D. The CDR3 runs to 14 residues.